Described below is a single TCR beta chain sequence and its context. Its antigen remains unidentified. Measured with immunoSEQ multiplex PCR; TCRdb has only the in-frame clones, and not every one. The sample consists of about 980,000 clones, 60% to 85% of them appearing once. The data belong to a study of shared clonotypes between healthy human individuals. Study-wide findings and caveats: A reduction in generation probabilities was seen for non-shared clonotypes relative to those shared by all four donors.

Losses at the gene ends were 4 bases for V and 4 bases for J; bases not matched to a gene: 3. Germline CDR1 reads LNHDA; CDR2 reads SQIVND (reference sequence). The CDR3 is 13 residues long. This chain links TRBV19 with TRBJ1-2; 7 nucleotides agree with TRBD1. The TCR sequence derives from a man younger than 30 in good health. Sequencing was done on a sample of memory CD4+ T cells sorted from blood. Specified subset: CD45RA-negative fraction. The CDR3 coding sequence is TGTGCCAGTAGTAACACAGGGGCCTATGGCTACACCTTC. Translated, it gives CASSNTGAYGYTF.